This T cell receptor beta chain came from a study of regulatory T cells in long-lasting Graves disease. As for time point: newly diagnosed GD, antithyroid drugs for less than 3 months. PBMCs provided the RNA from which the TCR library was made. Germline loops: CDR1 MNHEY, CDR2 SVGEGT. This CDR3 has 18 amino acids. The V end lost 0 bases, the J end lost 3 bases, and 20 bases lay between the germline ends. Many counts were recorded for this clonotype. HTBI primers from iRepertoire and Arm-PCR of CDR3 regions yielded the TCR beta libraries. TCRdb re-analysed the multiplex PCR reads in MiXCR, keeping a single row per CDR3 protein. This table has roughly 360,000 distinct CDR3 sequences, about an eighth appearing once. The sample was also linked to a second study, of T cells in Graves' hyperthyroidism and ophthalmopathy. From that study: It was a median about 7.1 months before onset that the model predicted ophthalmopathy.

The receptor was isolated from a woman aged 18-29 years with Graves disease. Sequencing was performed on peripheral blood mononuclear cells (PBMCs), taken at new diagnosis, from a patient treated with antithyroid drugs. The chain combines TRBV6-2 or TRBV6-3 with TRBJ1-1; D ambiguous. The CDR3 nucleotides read TGTGCCAGCAGTTACTCTTTGGCTACAGCGACCACATACACTGAAGCTTTCTTT. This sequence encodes CASSYSLATATTYTEAFF.